The source of this T cell receptor (beta chain) is a study of T cells after yellow fever vaccination. Trimming shortened V by 4 bases and J by 5 bases, and 17 bases separated the two germline ends. Germline lookup yields CDR1 SQVTM and CDR2 ANQGSEA. The length of the CDR3 is 14 residues. A single record per CDR3 protein comes from TCRdb applying MiXCR to the 5' RACE reads. The table shows 250,000 to 300,000 distinct CDR3 sequences, with approximately 10% occurring only once. The sequence came from a young man who received the YFV17D yellow fever vaccine. This specimen consisted of CD4+ T cells sorted from PBMCs, obtained 5 days after the yellow fever booster vaccination. The J gene is TRBJ1-2, the V gene TRBV29-1, with D possibly being TRBD1 (6 bases). CDR3 in amino acids: CSVVGGALAYGYTF. The CDR3 region has the DNA TGCAGCGTTGTGGGGGGCGCTTTGGCGTATGGCTACACCTTC.